This T cell receptor (beta chain) originates from a study of blood T cell repertoires in COVID-19. For the study at large: The study drew acute and convalescent COVID-19 samples from the United States, Italy and Spain. The cDNA or gDNA used as material had been derived from T cells, B-cell-depleted T cells, or PBMCs.

From germline, CDR1 is WNHNN and CDR2 SYGVQD (reference sequence). This CDR3 comprises 15 residues. Between the trimmed V and J ends, which lost 0 bases and 5 bases, there was a span of 13 bases. This clone was counted a few times. Repertoires were generated with immunoSEQ multiplex PCR, while TCRdb's copy carries only in-frame clones and drops some. The sample contains 180,000 or so clones, approximately 82% of which appear only once. The clonotype was recovered from a human donor with acute or convalescent COVID-19. The donor label of this sample is uncertain. The chain employs TRBV10-1 and TRBJ2-5; no clear D. Input material: peripheral blood. The CDR3 nucleotides are TGCGCCAGCAGTGAGTCGACATCGGCTCGGGAGACCCAGTACTTC. Its protein product is CASSESTSARETQYF.